What follows are 6 T cell receptor beta chains derived from one specimen sequenced in a study of CD8 T cells in ankylosing spondylitis. TCRdb processed the 5' RACE reads anew with MiXCR; each CDR3 protein has one entry. The sample consists of about 310,000 distinct CDR3 sequences, 20% to 25% of them appearing once. Sequences were obtained from blood, either unsorted or a sorted T cell fraction (not recorded which). The receptors derive from a female donor with ankylosing spondylitis or in good health (not recorded which).

The J gene is TRBJ2-5, the V gene TRBV20-1, with TRBD2 matching over 10 bases. V gave up 3 bases and J gave up 5 bases; unmatched junction bases: 6. This CDR3 is built from 14 residues. CDR1 is DFQATT and CDR2 is SNEGSKA in the germline V gene (reference sequence). CDR3 protein: CSASPAGGRETQYF. Here the CDR3 DNA reads TGCAGTGCTAGTCCAGCGGGAGGGAGGGAGACCCAGTACTTC.

This clonotype has a handful of counts. This chain links TRBV6-6 with TRBJ2-1, with 8 bases that match TRBD1. The J segment lost 7 bases and the V segment lost 5 bases, leaving 4 bases of the junction unmatched. The CDR3 runs to 13 residues. Looked up from germline, CDR1 is MNHNY and CDR2 is SVGAGI (reference sequence). The CDR3 nucleotides are TGTGCCAGCAGTCGGGACAGGACGAATGAGCAGTTCTTC. It encodes CASSRDRTNEQFF.

The sample holds a few counts of this clonotype. The chain couples TRBV5-1 to TRBJ2-2, with 8 bases matching TRBD1. Trimming removed 4 bases from V and 7 bases from J; junction bases left unmatched: 9. The length of the CDR3 is 15 residues. Germline CDR1 is SGHRS and CDR2 is YFSETQ. The CDR3 region is CASSIDRGFDGELFF. The CDR3 bases are TGCGCCAGCAGCATTGACAGGGGCTTTGACGGGGAGCTGTTTTTT.

This clonotype was counted between two and nine times. CDR3 loop: CSARDRKLPAEKLFF. The CDR3 bases are TGCAGTGCTAGAGATCGGAAGCTTCCCGCTGAAAAACTGTTTTTT. This rearrangement joins TRBV20-1 to TRBJ1-4; no firm D call. The germline gives CDR1 DFQATT, CDR2 SNEGSKA (reference sequence). V dropped 0 bases and J dropped 7 bases, with 15 bases sitting between them. This CDR3 has 15 residues.

This chain links TRBV7-9 with TRBJ1-4, with D unresolved. Trimming removed 5 bases at V and 10 bases at J, with 11 bases between. Germline CDR1 reads SEHNR; CDR2 reads FQNEAQ (reference sequence). The CDR3 covers 12 residues. For the CDR3, the DNA is TGTGCCAGCAGCCGGGCCGAAACAAAACTGTTTTTT. This translates into CASSRAETKLFF.

This clonotype was observed at least ten times. This rearrangement joins TRBV10-3 to TRBJ2-3, with D perhaps matching TRBD2 (6 bases). V dropped 2 bases and J dropped 1 base, with 13 bases sitting between them. CDR3 length equals 16 residues. The V gene's germline CDR1 is ENHRY and CDR2 SYGVKD. The CDR3 nucleotides read TGTGCCATCAGTGAGAAGGTAGCGGCAGGCACAGATACGCAGTATTTT. Its translation: CAISEKVAAGTDTQYF.